These T cell receptor beta chains were read from a single sample in a study of shared clonotypes between healthy human individuals. Sequencing was performed with immunoSEQ multiplex PCR; in TCRdb, only in-frame clones are kept and a portion is missing. The sample contains 500,000 to 550,000 clones, about 96% of which appear only once. The sequenced sample was naive CD4+ T cells sorted from blood. The receptors derive from a woman aged 25 to 45 in good health. CDR3s include the opening cysteine and the closing phenylalanine or tryptophan. A D gene is named only where the DNA matches it firmly. Only part of the rows carry a size: once, few, many, or a class if the clone is expanded.

j_gene: TRBJ2-3
v_gene: TRBV5-1
len: 15
abundance: -
d_gene: TRBD2
CDR3nt: TGCGCCAGCACCATTAGCGGGAGCCCCACAGATACGCAGTATTTT
CDR3aa: CASTISGSPTDTQYF

j_gene: TRBJ1-5
v_gene: TRBV6-6
len: 13
abundance: -
d_gene: -
CDR3nt: TGTGCCAGCAGTCGACAGGTTGAACAGCCCCAGCATTTT
CDR3aa: CASSRQVEQPQHF

j_gene: TRBJ2-7
v_gene: TRBV28
len: 17
abundance: once
d_gene: -
CDR3nt: TGTGCCAGCAGCACCCCCTTCGGGGGAAGACCTACCTACGAGCAGTACTTC
CDR3aa: CASSTPFGGRPTYEQYF

j_gene: TRBJ2-7
v_gene: TRBV2
len: 12
abundance: -
d_gene: -
CDR3nt: TGTGCCAGCAGTGAACTTTACTACGAGCAGTACTTC
CDR3aa: CASSELYYEQYF

j_gene: TRBJ1-4
v_gene: TRBV7-9
len: 13
abundance: -
d_gene: -
CDR3nt: TGTGCCAGCAGGGCCCGGGCGCAGGAAAAACTGTTTTTT
CDR3aa: CASRARAQEKLFF

j_gene: TRBJ2-6
v_gene: TRBV5-4
len: 14
abundance: once
d_gene: -
CDR3nt: TGTGCCAGCAGCTTAGGACAGGGGGCCAACGTCCTGACTTTC
CDR3aa: CASSLGQGANVLTF

j_gene: TRBJ1-4
v_gene: TRBV18
len: 16
abundance: -
d_gene: TRBD1
CDR3nt: TGTGCCAGCTCACCACCGAGGACAGGGGGTAATGAAAAACTGTTTTTT
CDR3aa: CASSPPRTGGNEKLFF

j_gene: TRBJ2-7
v_gene: TRBV21-1
len: 16
abundance: -
d_gene: -
CDR3nt: TGTGCCAGCAGCAAAGAAAGTGGGGTTAACTCCTACGAGCAGTACTTC
CDR3aa: CASSKESGVNSYEQYF

j_gene: TRBJ2-3
v_gene: TRBV5-1
len: 17
abundance: -
d_gene: TRBD2
CDR3nt: TGCGCCAGCAGGTCCCGGACTAGCGGGAGGTTAACAGATACGCAGTATTTT
CDR3aa: CASRSRTSGRLTDTQYF

j_gene: TRBJ2-1
v_gene: TRBV5-1
len: 13
abundance: -
d_gene: -
CDR3nt: TGCGCCAGCGGTATGGGGGTAGTCGGTGAGCAGTTCTTC
CDR3aa: CASGMGVVGEQFF

j_gene: TRBJ1-1
v_gene: TRBV5-1
len: 16
abundance: -
d_gene: TRBD1
CDR3nt: TGCGCCAGCAGCCCAAAAAGACAGGGGGCCGACACTGAAGCTTTCTTT
CDR3aa: CASSPKRQGADTEAFF